This paragraph reports one T cell receptor (beta chain). Its antigen remains unidentified. Each donor was nominally healthy when sampled (though unrecorded immune exposures were likely). 60 Vbeta and 13 Jbeta primers were used in PCR. The data were produced by immunoSEQ multiplex PCR, yet TCRdb's version contains in-frame clones alone and is incomplete. The ten top clones account for about 1.1%, within a sample of around 210,000 clones. This sample was included in a study of cytomegalovirus exposure and HLA in healthy donors. Overall study results and limits: According to a later analysis, most TCR beta chains associated with CMV appeared HLA-restricted. The study put 150 or so TCR beta chains on its list as cytomegalovirus-associated.

This CDR3 contains 18 residues. In germline, CDR1 is SGHAT, CDR2 FQNNGV. The J segment lost 8 bases and the V segment lost 5 bases, leaving 12 bases of the junction unmatched. This TCR came from a girl aged 2 to 10 in good health and CMV-seropositive. The sequenced material came from PBMCs. The rearrangement uses TRBV11-2 and TRBJ2-1; 16 nucleotides line up with TRBD2. The CDR3 spells CASSRDGTSGRVTDEQFF. The CDR3 DNA reads as TGTGCCAGCAGCCGCGACGGGACTAGCGGGAGGGTAACTGATGAGCAGTTCTTC.